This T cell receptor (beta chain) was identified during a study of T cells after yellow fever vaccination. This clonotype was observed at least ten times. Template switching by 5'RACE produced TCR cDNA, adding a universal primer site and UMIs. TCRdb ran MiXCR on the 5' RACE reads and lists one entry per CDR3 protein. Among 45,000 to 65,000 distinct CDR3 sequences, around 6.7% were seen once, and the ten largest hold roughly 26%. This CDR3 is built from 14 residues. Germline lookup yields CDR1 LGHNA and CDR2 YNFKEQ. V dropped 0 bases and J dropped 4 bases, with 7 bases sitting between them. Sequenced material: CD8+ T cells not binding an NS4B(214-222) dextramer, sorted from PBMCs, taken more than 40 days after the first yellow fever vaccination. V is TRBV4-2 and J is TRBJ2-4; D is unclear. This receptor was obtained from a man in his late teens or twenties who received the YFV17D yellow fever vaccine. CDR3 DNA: TGTGCCAGCAGCCAAGATTATAAAAAAAACATTCAGTACTTC. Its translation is CASSQDYKKNIQYF.